This T cell receptor beta chain was identified during a study of blood T cell repertoires in COVID-19 (TCRdb year 2020). Study-wide context: The collaborator samples originated in the United States, Italy and Spain and spanned the acute and convalescent phases of COVID-19. A de-identified subject ID, COVID-19 status, age in years and sex were almost always included in the sample metadata. Where available, HLA class I and class II types were obtained from metadata supplied by the sample provider rather than from assay-based typing. The prospective study material was composed of cDNA or gDNA derived from T cells, B-cell-depleted T cells, or PBMCs. The repertoires were made available in a free public database intended to serve as a resource for research on the immune response to SARS-CoV-2. Samples came from the ongoing ImmuneRACE study (first 160 participants) plus 1,254 subjects from 6 global collaborators. Subjects who had been exposed to COVID-19, were actively infected with it, or had recovered from it provided the deeply sampled blood TCRbeta repertoires that made up the dataset.

The immunoSEQ Assay, a bias-controlled multiplex PCR, was used to amplify TCRbeta CDR3 regions from genomic DNA. As for the original processing: The number of nucleated cells in each sample was estimated from the amplification of reference gene primers within the assay. To quantify the absolute abundance of each unique TCRbeta CDR3 rearrangement, sequence reads were collapsed and filtered. For each sample, productive Simpson clonality was calculated by taking the square root of Simpson's diversity index across productive rearrangements. What TCRdb holds here is the immuneACCESS table cut down to in-frame rearrangements. Part of the clones is not present; checked against another copy, under half of the missing clones reflect an unresolved V gene, and the others are unexplained. Clone size and V and J calls were adopted from that table, with D and trimming inferred from the DNA. The sample includes 310,000 or so clones, with around 87% observed a single time. Jointly, the top ten make up 1.3% of the sample.

Notes on this clone: Its binding antigen is unknown. No base quality values were provided; no much bigger clone lies one nucleotide off.

The collaborating institutions used their own protocols to collect whole blood in K2EDTA tubes. For TCRbeta analysis, collaborators shipped samples as frozen whole blood, isolated PBMCs, or DNA extracted from either of those sample types. Study-level results and caveats: The quantity of clinical and demographic metadata differed by source and by participant and was supplied without curation.

The CDR3 goes from the cysteine to the phenylalanine over 14 residues. The kept DNA is CDR3 alone, 42 bases in frame from the first base. Looking up the germline V gene (reference sequence) yields CDR1 SGHNT and CDR2 YYREEE. Trimming removed 3 bases from V and 4 bases from J; the gene matches leave 4 bases unexplained. Sequencing used peripheral blood. The origin of this receptor is a man aged 70-80 years with acute or convalescent COVID-19. The V gene is TRBV5-4 and the J gene is TRBJ1-1; 9 middle bases align to TRBD1. The DNA sequence is given as TGTGCCAGCAGCTGGGAGACAGGGGGCACTGAAGCTTTCTTT. Its coded protein is CASSWETGGTEAFF.